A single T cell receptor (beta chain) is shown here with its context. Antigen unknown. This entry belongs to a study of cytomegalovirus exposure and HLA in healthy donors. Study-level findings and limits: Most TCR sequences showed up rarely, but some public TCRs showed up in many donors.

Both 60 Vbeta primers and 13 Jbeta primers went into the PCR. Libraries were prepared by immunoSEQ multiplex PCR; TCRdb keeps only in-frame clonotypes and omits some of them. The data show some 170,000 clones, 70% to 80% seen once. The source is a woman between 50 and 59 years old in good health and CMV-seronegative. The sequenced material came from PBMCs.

The CDR3 nucleotides read TGTGCCAGCACCGCCCGGGCAGGGGGTCACTACGAGCAGTACTTC. Translated, it gives CASTARAGGHYEQYF. The chain has TRBV6-5 and TRBJ2-7; TRBD1 agrees at 7 bases. This CDR3 is built from 15 residues. The J segment lost 3 bases and the V segment lost 7 bases, leaving 12 bases of the junction unmatched. Germline V CDR1 and CDR2: MNHEY, SVGAGI.